These T cell receptor beta chains were read from a single sample in a study of T-cell reconstitution after alpha-beta-depleted transplantation in children. TCRdb recomputed calls from the PCR reads with MiXCR, one row per CDR3 protein. The profile shows under 300,000 distinct CDR3 sequences, 11% of them singletons. The sequencing used peripheral blood, collected 180 days after TCRalphabeta/CD19-depleted stem cell transplant. The receptors come from a male patient between 2 and 10 years old who had a stem cell transplant for chronic granulomatous disease, so the T cells may come from the graft donor. Both conserved end residues are part of each CDR3. A D gene is named only where the DNA matches it firmly. The size field is filled for only some rows; it gives once, few, many or a size class.

v_gene,abundance,d_gene,j_gene,CDR3nt,CDR3aa
TRBV4-2,few,-,TRBJ1-6,TGTGCCAGCAGCCAAGGGGCGCGGGGGACCTCCTATAATTCACCCCTCCACTTT,CASSQGARGTSYNSPLHF
TRBV5-1,many,TRBD2,TRBJ2-3,TGCGCCAGCAGCTTGGAACCCCCGGGAGGGACAGATACGCAGTATTTT,CASSLEPPGGTDTQYF
TRBV5-1,-,-,TRBJ2-2,TGCGCCAGCGGCCCCAGGCGGCCCACCGGGGAGCTGTTTTTT,CASGPRRPTGELFF
TRBV20-1,many,-,TRBJ2-7,TGCAGTGCTAGAGATGGATTCAGCTACGAGCAGTACTTC,CSARDGFSYEQYF
TRBV20-1,many,TRBD1,TRBJ2-1,TGCAGTGTTCGGACAGGGACCCAAAGTTACAATGAGCAGTTCTTC,CSVRTGTQSYNEQFF
TRBV5-5,many,TRBD2,TRBJ2-3,TGTGCCAGCAGCTTAACTAGCGGGGGGGCGGATACGCAGTATTTT,CASSLTSGGADTQYF
TRBV3-1,many,TRBD1,TRBJ2-7,TGTGCCAGCAGCCATCGACAGGGCTCCTACGAGCAGTACTTC,CASSHRQGSYEQYF
TRBV13,many,-,TRBJ2-3,TGTGCCAGCAGCTTTAAGGACTCCACAGATACGCAGTATTTT,CASSFKDSTDTQYF
TRBV3-1,few,-,TRBJ1-2,TGTGCCAGCAGCCAAGGTGGCACCTATGGCTACACCTTC,CASSQGGTYGYTF
TRBV7-6,many,-,TRBJ2-5,TGTGCCAGCAGCTTTCCGTACCAAGAGACCCAGTACTTC,CASSFPYQETQYF
TRBV30,many,-,TRBJ1-1,TGTGCCTGGAGGGCCGGGGGCGACGGCACTGAAGCTTTCTTT,CAWRAGGDGTEAFF
TRBV12-3/TRBV12-4,many,-,TRBJ1-3,TGTGCCAGCAGTTTAGCGCTAGGGAGCTCTGGAAACACCATATATTTT,CASSLALGSSGNTIYF
TRBV7-6,many,-,TRBJ2-2,TGTGCCAGCAGCTTTTCACAGTTCTCCGGGACCGGGGAGCTGTTTTTT,CASSFSQFSGTGELFF
TRBV5-1,many,TRBD1,TRBJ2-2,TGCGCCAGCAGCTTGGTGTGGGACAGCACCGGGGAGCTGTTTTTT,CASSLVWDSTGELFF
TRBV29-1,many,-,TRBJ2-7,TGCAGCGTTGGTAGCGGATCCTACGAGCAGTACTTC,CSVGSGSYEQYF
TRBV19,many,TRBD1,TRBJ2-1,TGTGCCAGTAGTCCGCTCAGGGGGATGACTTACAATGAGCAGTTCTTC,CASSPLRGMTYNEQFF
TRBV6-2/TRBV6-3,many,-,TRBJ1-5,TGTGCCAGCACCACTATCACCGGGCAGCCCCAGCATTTT,CASTTITGQPQHF
TRBV20-1,many,-,TRBJ2-2,TGCAGTGCCGTACAGGAGCGCAACCCTAACACCGGGGAGCTGTTTTTT,CSAVQERNPNTGELFF
TRBV4-2,many,-,TRBJ2-5,TGTGCCAGCAGCCCGACGGGTATCCGGTATTCCCAGTACTTC,CASSPTGIRYSQYF
TRBV12-3/TRBV12-4,-,-,TRBJ2-3,TGTGCCAGCCGGGACACTGTGGATACGCAGTATTTT,CASRDTVDTQYF
TRBV5-4,-,-,TRBJ2-1,TGTGCCAGCACCAGGACACGTGGGGCGAATGAGCAGTTCTTC,CASTRTRGANEQFF
TRBV5-5,many,-,TRBJ1-2,TGTGCCAGCAGCTTGACAGGGTTGAATGGCTACACCTTC,CASSLTGLNGYTF
TRBV20-1,many,-,TRBJ2-7,TGCAGTGCTAGAACTAGTGTCGAGCAGTACTTC,CSARTSVEQYF
TRBV12-3/TRBV12-4,many,-,TRBJ1-1,TGTGCCAGCAGTTTTACAGTGCTTGACACTGAAGCTTTCTTT,CASSFTVLDTEAFF
TRBV6-2/TRBV6-3,few,-,TRBJ2-1,TGTGCCAGCAGTTCCCCTGTCCATGAGCAGTTCTTC,CASSSPVHEQFF
TRBV29-1,many,TRBD2,TRBJ2-7,TGCAGCGTTCGTACTAGCGGGAGTTTCGAGCAGTACTTC,CSVRTSGSFEQYF
TRBV7-9,many,-,TRBJ2-7,TGTGCCAGCAGCTTTGAAGGGGCCGAGCAGTACTTC,CASSFEGAEQYF
TRBV9,many,-,TRBJ2-2,TGTGCCAGCAGGCACCTCACCGGGGAGCTGTTTTTT,CASRHLTGELFF
TRBV18,many,-,TRBJ1-1,TGTGCCAGCTCAGGGGATCGGGGGGCAGCTGAAGCTTTCTTT,CASSGDRGAAEAFF
TRBV5-6,many,-,TRBJ2-1,TGTGCCAGCAGCTTGAGAAAGTCATCGGGGTACAATGAGCAGTTCTTC,CASSLRKSSGYNEQFF
TRBV28,many,-,TRBJ2-3,TGTGCCAGCATCCGTCAGACTAGCACAGATACGCAGTATTTT,CASIRQTSTDTQYF
TRBV7-2,-,TRBD1,TRBJ2-3,TGTGCCAGCAGCTTGGGACAGGGACAAGATACGCAGTATTTT,CASSLGQGQDTQYF
TRBV12-3/TRBV12-4,many,TRBD1,TRBJ1-1,TGTGCCAGCAGTCCCCGGACAGGGGGCATTGAAGCTTTCTTT,CASSPRTGGIEAFF
TRBV11-2,many,-,TRBJ1-2,TGTGCCAGCAGGGTGACCGGGGGCGGCTATGGCTACACCTTC,CASRVTGGGYGYTF
TRBV7-8,many,-,TRBJ2-7,TGTGCCAGCAGCCCCCCCGAGGCGGGAATTTACGAGCAGTACTTC,CASSPPEAGIYEQYF
TRBV3-1,many,TRBD2,TRBJ2-3,TGTGCCAGCAGCCCCCCTCTGGGGCGGGAGGGCCCGGATACGCAGTATTTT,CASSPPLGREGPDTQYF
TRBV7-8,many,-,TRBJ1-4,TGTGCCAGCAGCTTTCTGGGAGATGAAAAACTGTTTTTT,CASSFLGDEKLFF
TRBV7-2,many,TRBD2,TRBJ2-2,TGTGCCAGCAGCTCGTTACTAGCGGGGGTGAACACCGGGGAGCTGTTTTTT,CASSSLLAGVNTGELFF
TRBV29-1,many,TRBD1,TRBJ2-7,TGCAGCATCGAGACAGGGCCCTACGAGCAGTACTTC,CSIETGPYEQYF
TRBV18,many,-,TRBJ2-1,TGTGCCAGCTCACCACTTACGGACTACAATGAGCAGTTCTTC,CASSPLTDYNEQFF
TRBV30,-,TRBD2,TRBJ2-5,TGTGCCTGGAGCCGACTAGCGGGAGGAGAGACCCAGTACTTC,CAWSRLAGGETQYF
TRBV14,many,-,TRBJ1-6,TGTGCCAGCAGCCCGACCCGAAGTTCACCCCTCCACTTT,CASSPTRSSPLHF
TRBV7-9,many,TRBD2,TRBJ2-1,TGTGCCAGCAGCCCCCCGGAGGTGGCTAGCGGGAAGGTTGAGCAGTTCTTC,CASSPPEVASGKVEQFF
TRBV6-2/TRBV6-3,many,TRBD1,TRBJ1-2,TGTGCCAGCAGTTACGACAGGGGCTATGGCTACACCTTC,CASSYDRGYGYTF
TRBV12-3/TRBV12-4,many,-,TRBJ1-2,TGTGCCAGCAGTTTGTCCCAGGGAACAAGATATGGCTACACCTTC,CASSLSQGTRYGYTF
TRBV28,many,TRBD1,TRBJ1-5,TGTGCCAGCAGCCGGGACAGGGATAATCAGCCCCAGCATTTT,CASSRDRDNQPQHF
TRBV6-2/TRBV6-3,few,-,TRBJ1-5,TGTGCCAGCAGACGCCGCGGTGATCAGCCCCAGCATTTT,CASRRRGDQPQHF
TRBV12-3/TRBV12-4,many,TRBD1,TRBJ2-4,TGTGCCAGCAGTTTAGTTGCAGGGGGCAACATTCAGTACTTC,CASSLVAGGNIQYF
TRBV12-3/TRBV12-4,many,TRBD2,TRBJ2-5,TGTGCCAGCAGGACCGCGGGGGGCCAACAAGAGACCCAGTACTTC,CASRTAGGQQETQYF
TRBV27,many,TRBD1,TRBJ2-7,TGTGCCAGCAGTTTAGGGGACAGGGACAAGCAGTACTTC,CASSLGDRDKQYF
TRBV2,-,TRBD1,TRBJ2-1,TGTGCCAGCAGGGACAGGCGAGACAATGAGCAGTTCTTC,CASRDRRDNEQFF
TRBV6-2/TRBV6-3,many,TRBD2,TRBJ2-3,TGTGCCAGCAGTTACGGGCTCGGCGGGGGGAATGAAGATACGCAGTATTTT,CASSYGLGGGNEDTQYF
TRBV28,many,-,TRBJ2-7,TGTGCCAGCAGGTCACGCAGGGGCTTGTCCTACGAGCAGTACTTC,CASRSRRGLSYEQYF